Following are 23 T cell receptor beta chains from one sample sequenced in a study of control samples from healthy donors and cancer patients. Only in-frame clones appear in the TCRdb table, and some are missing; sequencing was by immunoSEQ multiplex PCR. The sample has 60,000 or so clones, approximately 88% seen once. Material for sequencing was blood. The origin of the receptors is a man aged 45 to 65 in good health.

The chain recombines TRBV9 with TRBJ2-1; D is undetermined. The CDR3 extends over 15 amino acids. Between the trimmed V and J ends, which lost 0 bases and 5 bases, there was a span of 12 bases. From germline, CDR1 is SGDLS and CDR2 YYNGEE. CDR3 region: CASSVVSARDNEQFF. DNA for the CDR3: TGTGCCAGCAGCGTAGTCTCGGCGCGTGACAATGAGCAGTTCTTC.

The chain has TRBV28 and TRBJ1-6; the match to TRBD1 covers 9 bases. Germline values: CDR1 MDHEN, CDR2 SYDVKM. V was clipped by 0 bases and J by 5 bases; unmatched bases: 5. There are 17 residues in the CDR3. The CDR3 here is CASSLWEGTGNNSPLHF. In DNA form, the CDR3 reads TGTGCCAGCAGTTTATGGGAAGGGACAGGGAATAATTCACCCCTCCACTTT.

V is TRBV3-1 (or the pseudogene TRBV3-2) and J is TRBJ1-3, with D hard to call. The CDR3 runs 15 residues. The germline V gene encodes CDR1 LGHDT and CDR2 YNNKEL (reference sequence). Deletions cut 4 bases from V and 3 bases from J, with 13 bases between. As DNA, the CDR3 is TGTGCCAGCAGCCCTCCCGGTATACTTGGAAACACCATATATTTT. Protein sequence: CASSPPGILGNTIYF.

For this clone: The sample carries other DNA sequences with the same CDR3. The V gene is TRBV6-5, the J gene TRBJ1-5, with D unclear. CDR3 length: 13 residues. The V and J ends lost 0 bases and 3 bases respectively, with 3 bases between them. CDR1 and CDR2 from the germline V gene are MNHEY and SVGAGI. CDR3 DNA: TGTGCCAGCAGTTACTCGGTCAATCAGCCCCAGCATTTT. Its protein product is CASSYSVNQPQHF.

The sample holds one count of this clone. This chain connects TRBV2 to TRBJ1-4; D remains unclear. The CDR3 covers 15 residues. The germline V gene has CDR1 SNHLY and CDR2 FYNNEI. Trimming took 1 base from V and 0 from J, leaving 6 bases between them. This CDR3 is CASSEEGATNEKLFF. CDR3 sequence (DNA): TGTGCCAGCAGTGAAGAGGGTGCAACTAATGAAAAACTGTTTTTT.

The CDR3 here is CASSGGAGESSGNTIYF. CDR3 in DNA: TGTGCCAGCAGCGGAGGGGCAGGCGAGAGCTCTGGAAACACCATATATTTT. V gene TRBV7-8 combines with J gene TRBJ1-3, with D possibly TRBD1 on 5 matching bases. V lost 5 bases, J lost 0 bases, and 17 bases lay in between. The CDR3 totals 17 residues. Germline lookup yields CDR1 SGHVS and CDR2 FQNEAQ.

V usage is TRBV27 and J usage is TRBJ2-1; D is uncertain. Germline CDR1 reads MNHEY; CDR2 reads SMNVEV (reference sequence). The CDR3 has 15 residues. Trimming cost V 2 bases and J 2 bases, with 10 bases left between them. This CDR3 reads CASSLKAEAYNEQFF. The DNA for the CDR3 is TGTGCCAGCAGTTTAAAAGCCGAAGCCTACAATGAGCAGTTCTTC.

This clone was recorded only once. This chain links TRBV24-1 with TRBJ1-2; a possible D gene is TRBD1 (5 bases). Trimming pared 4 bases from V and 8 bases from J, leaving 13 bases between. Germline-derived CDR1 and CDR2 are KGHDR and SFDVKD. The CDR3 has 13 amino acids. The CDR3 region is CATSDPQGAGYTF. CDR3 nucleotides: TGTGCCACCAGTGACCCCCAAGGGGCCGGCTACACCTTC.

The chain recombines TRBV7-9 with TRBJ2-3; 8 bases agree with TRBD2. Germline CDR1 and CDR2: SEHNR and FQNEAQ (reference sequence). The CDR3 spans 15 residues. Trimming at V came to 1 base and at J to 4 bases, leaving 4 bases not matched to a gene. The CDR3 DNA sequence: TGTGCCAGCAGCTTAGGTGCGGGAGGCTCAGATACGCAGTATTTT. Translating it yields CASSLGAGGSDTQYF.

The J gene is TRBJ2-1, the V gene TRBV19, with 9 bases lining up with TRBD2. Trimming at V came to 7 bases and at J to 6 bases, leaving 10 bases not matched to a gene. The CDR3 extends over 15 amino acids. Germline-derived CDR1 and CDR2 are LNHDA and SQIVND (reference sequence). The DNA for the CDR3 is TGTGCCAGTATCTCTAGCGGGGTCGTGGGCAATGAGCAGTTCTTC. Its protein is CASISSGVVGNEQFF.

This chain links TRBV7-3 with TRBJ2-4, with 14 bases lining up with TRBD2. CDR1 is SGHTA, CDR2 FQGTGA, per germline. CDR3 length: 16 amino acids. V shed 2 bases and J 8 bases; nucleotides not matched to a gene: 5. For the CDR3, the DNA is TGTGCCAGCAGCTTAGGGACTAGCGGGAGTTCTTACATTCAGTACTTC. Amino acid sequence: CASSLGTSGSSYIQYF.

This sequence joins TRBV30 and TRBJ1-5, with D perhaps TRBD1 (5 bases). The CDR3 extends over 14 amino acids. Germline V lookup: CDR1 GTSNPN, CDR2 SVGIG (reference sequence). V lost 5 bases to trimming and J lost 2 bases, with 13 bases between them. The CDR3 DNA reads TGTGCCTGGCAAGGGGACTTTGGCAATCAGCCCCAGCATTTT. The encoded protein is CAWQGDFGNQPQHF.

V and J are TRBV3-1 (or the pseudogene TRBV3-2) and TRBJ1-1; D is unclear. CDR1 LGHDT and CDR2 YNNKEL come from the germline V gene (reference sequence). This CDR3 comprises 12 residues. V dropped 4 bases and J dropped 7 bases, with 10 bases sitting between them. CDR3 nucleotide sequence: TGTGCCAGCAGCCTCCGCCAAGGTGAAGCTTTCTTT. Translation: CASSLRQGEAFF.

CDR3 amino acids: CASSEGANYIYGYTF. The CDR3 DNA is TGTGCCAGCAGTGAAGGAGCAAATTATATCTATGGCTACACCTTC. This rearrangement joins TRBV6-1 to TRBJ1-2; D gene unclear. The CDR3 is made up of 15 amino acids. In germline, CDR1 is MNHNS, CDR2 SASEGT. Trimming shortened V by 1 base and J by 4 bases, and 13 bases separated the two germline ends.

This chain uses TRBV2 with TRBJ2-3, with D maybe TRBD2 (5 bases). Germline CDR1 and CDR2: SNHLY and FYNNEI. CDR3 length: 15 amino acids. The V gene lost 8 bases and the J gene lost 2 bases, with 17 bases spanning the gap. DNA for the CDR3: TGTGCCAGCGCCCCCCGGGCCGGGAACACAGATACGCAGTATTTT. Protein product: CASAPRAGNTDTQYF.

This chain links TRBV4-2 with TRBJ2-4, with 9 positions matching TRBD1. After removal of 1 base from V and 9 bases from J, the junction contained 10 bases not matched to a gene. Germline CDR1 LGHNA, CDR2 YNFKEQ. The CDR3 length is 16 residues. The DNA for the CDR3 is TGTGCCAGCAGCCAAGGGACAGGGGTGACGGGGGCCATTCAGTACTTC. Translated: CASSQGTGVTGAIQYF.

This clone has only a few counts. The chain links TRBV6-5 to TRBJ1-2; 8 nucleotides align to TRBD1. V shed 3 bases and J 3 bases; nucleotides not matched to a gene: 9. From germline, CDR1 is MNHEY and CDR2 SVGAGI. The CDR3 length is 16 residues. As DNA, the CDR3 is TGTGCCAGCAGTTATCAAGGACAGGGAACCCACTATGGCTACACCTTC. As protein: CASSYQGQGTHYGYTF.

The CDR3 sequence: CASSPLTGEGQPQHF. CDR3 bases: TGCGCCAGCAGCCCGCTGACAGGGGAGGGTCAGCCCCAGCATTTT. This sequence joins TRBV5-1 and TRBJ1-5, with 8 bases matching TRBD1. V dropped 4 bases and J dropped 6; count of bases not matched to a gene: 9. Germline V gene lookup returns CDR1 SGHRS and CDR2 YFSETQ. The CDR3 length is 15 residues.

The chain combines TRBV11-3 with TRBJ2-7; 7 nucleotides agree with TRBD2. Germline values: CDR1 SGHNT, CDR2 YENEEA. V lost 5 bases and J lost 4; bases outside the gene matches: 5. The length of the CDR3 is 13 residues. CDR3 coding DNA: TGTGCCAGCAGCGCGGGACTATTGTACGAGCAGTACTTC. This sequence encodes CASSAGLLYEQYF.

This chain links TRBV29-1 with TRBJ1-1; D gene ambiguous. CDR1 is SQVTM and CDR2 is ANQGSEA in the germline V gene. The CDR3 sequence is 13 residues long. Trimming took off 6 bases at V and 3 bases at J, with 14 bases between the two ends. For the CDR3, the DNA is TGCAGCGTGTCCTCAGGAACGGACACTGAAGCTTTCTTT. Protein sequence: CSVSSGTDTEAFF.

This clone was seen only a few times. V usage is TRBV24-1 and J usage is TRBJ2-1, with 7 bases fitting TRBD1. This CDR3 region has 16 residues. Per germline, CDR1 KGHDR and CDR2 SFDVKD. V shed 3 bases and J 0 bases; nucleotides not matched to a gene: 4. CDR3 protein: CATSDPGDSSYNEQFF. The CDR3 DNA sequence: TGTGCCACCAGTGATCCTGGGGACAGCTCCTACAATGAGCAGTTCTTC.

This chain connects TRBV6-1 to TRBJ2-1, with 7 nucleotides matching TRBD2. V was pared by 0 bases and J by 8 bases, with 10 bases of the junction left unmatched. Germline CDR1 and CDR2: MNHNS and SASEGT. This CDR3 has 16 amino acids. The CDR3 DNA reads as TGTGCCAGCAGTGAAGCATGGGGGAGGGCCACCGATGAGCAGTTCTTC. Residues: CASSEAWGRATDEQFF.

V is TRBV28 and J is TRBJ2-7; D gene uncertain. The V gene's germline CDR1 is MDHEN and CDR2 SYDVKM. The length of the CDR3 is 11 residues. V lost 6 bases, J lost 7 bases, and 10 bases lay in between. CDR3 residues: CASSLLQEQYF. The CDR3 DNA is TGTGCCAGCAGCCTCCTACAAGAGCAGTACTTC.